One T cell receptor beta chain is described in this entry. The data are from a study of blood T cell repertoires in COVID-19. Study details: COVID-19 samples, acute and convalescent, were from the United States, Italy and Spain. From T cells, B-cell-depleted T cells, or PBMCs came the material, which was cDNA or gDNA.

Methods used by the authors: Amplifying reference gene primers gave estimates of nucleated cell counts. The protocol was immunoSEQ multiplex PCR, while the TCRdb copy is restricted to in-frame clones and leaves out a portion. The V and J calls and clone size were taken over from that table, and D and trimming were inferred from the DNA. Of 150,000 to 200,000 clones in the sample, about 86% were seen once. The receptor comes from a middle-aged man with active or convalescent COVID-19. The sample taken for sequencing was peripheral blood.

CDR3 sequence: CASSQGGGGYEQYF. The CDR3 nucleotides are TGCGCCAGCAGCCAAGGGGGCGGGGGGTACGAGCAGTACTTC. The V and J genes are TRBV4-1 and TRBJ2-7; 8 bases are shared with TRBD2. The germline V gene has CDR1 MGHRA and CDR2 YSYEKL. The CDR3 runs to 14 residues. The V and J ends lost 1 base and 4 bases, in that order; junction bases with no gene match: 3.